This record covers a single TCR beta chain. Its antigen is currently unknown. Germline CDR1 and CDR2: LNHDA and SQIVND (reference sequence). Germline trimming cut 6 bases from V and 2 bases from J; bases unmatched to any gene: 5. There are 15 residues in the CDR3. Clones were read by immunoSEQ multiplex PCR, and TCRdb kept only the in-frame ones, dropping some. Among tens of thousands of clones listed, 80% to 90% were seen once. This record comes from a study of OX40 agonist ivuxolimab in advanced cancers. Turning to the study itself: Patients were given ivuxolimab, an antibody that agonizes OX40 (CD134). Patients treated during dose escalation were battling hepatocellular carcinoma, melanoma, renal cell or head and neck cancer.

The study's findings and limits: Clonal expansion was seen in CD4+ and CD8+ blood T cells by week 6 at 0.1 to 3.0 mg/kg.

Sequences were derived from CD4+ or CD8+ T cells sorted from blood, sampled in a trial of the OX40 agonist ivuxolimab. The chain has TRBV19 and TRBJ2-3, with 10 nucleotides matching TRBD2. The sequence came from an adult with an advanced solid tumor such as melanoma, head and neck, liver or kidney cancer. For the CDR3, the DNA is TGTGCCAGTAGAAAGCGGGAGGGCCCCACAGATACGCAGTATTTT. This gives the protein CASRKREGPTDTQYF.